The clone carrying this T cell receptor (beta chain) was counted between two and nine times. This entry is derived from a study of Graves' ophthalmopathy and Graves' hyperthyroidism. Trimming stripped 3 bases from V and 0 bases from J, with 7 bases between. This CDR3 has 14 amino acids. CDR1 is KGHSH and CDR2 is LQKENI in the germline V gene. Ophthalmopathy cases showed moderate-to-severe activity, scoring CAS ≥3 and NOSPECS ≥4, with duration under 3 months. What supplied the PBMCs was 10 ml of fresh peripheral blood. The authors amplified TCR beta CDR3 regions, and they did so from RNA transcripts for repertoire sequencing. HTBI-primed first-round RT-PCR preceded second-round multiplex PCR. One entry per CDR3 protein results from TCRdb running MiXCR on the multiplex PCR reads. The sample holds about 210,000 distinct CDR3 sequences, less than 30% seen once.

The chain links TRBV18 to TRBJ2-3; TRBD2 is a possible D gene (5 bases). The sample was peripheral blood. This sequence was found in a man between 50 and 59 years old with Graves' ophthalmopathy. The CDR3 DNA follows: TGTGCCAGCTCACCCAGGACTAGCACAGATACGCAGTATTTT. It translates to CASSPRTSTDTQYF. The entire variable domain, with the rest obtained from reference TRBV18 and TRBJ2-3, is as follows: NAGVMQNPRHLVRRRGQEARLRCSPMKGHSHVYWYRQLPEEGLKFMVYLQKENIIDESGMPKERFSAEFPKEGPSILRIQQVVRGDSAAYFCASSPRTSTDTQYFGPGTRLTVL.